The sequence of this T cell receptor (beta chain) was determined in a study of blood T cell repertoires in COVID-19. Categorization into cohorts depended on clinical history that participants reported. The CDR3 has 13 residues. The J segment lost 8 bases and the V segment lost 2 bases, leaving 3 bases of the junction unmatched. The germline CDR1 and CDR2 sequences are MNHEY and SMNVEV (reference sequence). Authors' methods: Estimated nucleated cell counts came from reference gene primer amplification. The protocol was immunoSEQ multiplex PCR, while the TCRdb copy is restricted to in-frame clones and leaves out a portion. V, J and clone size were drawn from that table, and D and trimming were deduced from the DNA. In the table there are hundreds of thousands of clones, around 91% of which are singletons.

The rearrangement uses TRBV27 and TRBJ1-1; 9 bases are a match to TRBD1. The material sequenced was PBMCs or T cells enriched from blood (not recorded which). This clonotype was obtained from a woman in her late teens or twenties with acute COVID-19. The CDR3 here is CASSLGQGNEAFF. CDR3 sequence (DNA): TGTGCCAGCAGTTTAGGACAGGGGAACGAAGCTTTCTTT.